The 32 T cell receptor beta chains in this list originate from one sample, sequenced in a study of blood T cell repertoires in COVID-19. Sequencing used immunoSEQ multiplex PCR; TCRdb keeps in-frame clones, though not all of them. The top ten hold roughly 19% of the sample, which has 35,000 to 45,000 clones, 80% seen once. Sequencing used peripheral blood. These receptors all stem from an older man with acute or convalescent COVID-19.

CDR3 protein: CASSLRLGRGTGELFF. CDR3 nucleotide sequence: TGTGCCAGCAGCTTACGACTGGGTCGTGGCACCGGGGAGCTGTTTTTT. This chain joins TRBV7-9 and TRBJ2-2; no clear D gene. The CDR3 runs 16 residues. The germline V gene has CDR1 SEHNR and CDR2 FQNEAQ (reference sequence). The V gene lost 2 bases and the J gene lost 4 bases, with 14 bases spanning the gap.

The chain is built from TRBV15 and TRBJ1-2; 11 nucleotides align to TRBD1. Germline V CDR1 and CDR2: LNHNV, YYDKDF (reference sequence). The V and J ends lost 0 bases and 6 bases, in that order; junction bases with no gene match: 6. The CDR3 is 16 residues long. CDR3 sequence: CATSRDLGQGANGYTF. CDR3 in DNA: TGTGCCACCAGCAGAGACCTAGGACAGGGGGCAAATGGCTACACCTTC.

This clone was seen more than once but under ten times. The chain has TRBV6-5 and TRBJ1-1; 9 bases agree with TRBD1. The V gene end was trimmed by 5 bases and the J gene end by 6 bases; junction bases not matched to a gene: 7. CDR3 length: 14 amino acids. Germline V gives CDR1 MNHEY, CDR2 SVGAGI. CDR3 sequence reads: CASSPRDRASEAFF. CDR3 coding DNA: TGTGCCAGCAGTCCACGGGACAGGGCATCTGAAGCTTTCTTT.

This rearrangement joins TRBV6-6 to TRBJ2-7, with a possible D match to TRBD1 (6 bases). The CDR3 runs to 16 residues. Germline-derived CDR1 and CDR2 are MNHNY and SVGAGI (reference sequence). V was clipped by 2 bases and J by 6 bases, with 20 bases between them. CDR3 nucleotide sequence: TGTGCCAGCAGTTACCCCCGTGGGGGCCCCTGGGGCGAGCAGTACTTC. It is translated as CASSYPRGGPWGEQYF.

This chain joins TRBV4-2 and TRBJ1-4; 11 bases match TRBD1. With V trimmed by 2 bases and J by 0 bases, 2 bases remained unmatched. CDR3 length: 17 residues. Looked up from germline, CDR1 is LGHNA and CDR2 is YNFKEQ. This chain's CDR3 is CASSQQGQGATNEKLFF. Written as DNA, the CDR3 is TGTGCCAGCAGCCAACAGGGACAGGGGGCAACTAATGAAAAACTGTTTTTT.

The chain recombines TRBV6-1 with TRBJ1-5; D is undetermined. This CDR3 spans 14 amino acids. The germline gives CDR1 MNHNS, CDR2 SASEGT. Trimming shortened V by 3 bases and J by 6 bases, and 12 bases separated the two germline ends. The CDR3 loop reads CASSDRYRGQPQHF. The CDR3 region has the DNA TGTGCCAGCAGTGACCGTTATCGAGGTCAGCCCCAGCATTTT.

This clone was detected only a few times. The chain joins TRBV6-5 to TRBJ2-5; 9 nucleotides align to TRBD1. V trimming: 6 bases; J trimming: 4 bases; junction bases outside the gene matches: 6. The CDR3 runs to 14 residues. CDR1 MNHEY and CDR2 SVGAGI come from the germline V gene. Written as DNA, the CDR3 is TGTGCCAGCAGGGCACAGGGGGCGGGAGAGACCCAGTACTTC. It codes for CASRAQGAGETQYF.

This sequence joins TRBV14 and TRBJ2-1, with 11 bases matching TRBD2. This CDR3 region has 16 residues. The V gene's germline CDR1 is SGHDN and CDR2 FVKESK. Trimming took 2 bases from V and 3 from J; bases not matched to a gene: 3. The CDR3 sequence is CASSQLLAGGYNEQFF. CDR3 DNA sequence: TGTGCCAGCAGCCAACTGCTAGCGGGGGGCTACAATGAGCAGTTCTTC.

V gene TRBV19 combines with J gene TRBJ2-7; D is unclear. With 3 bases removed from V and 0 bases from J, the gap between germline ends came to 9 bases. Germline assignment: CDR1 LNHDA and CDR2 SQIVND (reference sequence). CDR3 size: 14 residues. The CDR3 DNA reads TGTGCCAGTAGTATGAGGTTCAGCTCCTACGAGCAGTACTTC. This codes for CASSMRFSSYEQYF.

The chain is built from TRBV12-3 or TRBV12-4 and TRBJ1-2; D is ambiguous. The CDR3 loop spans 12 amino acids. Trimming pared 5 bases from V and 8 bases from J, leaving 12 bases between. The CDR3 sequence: CASSSSSRGYTF. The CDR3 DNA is TGTGCCAGCAGTAGCTCTTCCAGGGGCTACACCTTC.

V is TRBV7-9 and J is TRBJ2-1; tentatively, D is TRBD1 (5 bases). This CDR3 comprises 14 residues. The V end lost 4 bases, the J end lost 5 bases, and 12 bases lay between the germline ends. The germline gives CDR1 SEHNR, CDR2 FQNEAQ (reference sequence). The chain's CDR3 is CASSSSRDNNEQFF. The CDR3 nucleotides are TGTGCCAGCAGCTCGTCCAGGGATAACAATGAGCAGTTCTTC.

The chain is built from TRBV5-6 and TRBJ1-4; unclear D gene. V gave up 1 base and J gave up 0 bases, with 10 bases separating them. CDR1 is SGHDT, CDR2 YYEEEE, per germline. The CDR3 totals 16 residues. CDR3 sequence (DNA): TGTGCCAGCAGCTTGTATTTCGGGACAACTAATGAAAAACTGTTTTTT. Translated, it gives CASSLYFGTTNEKLFF.

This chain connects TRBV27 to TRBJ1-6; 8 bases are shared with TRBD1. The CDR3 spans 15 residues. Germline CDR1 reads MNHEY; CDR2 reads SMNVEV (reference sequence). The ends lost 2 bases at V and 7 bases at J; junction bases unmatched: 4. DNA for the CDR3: TGTGCCAGCAGTTTACTGAGACAGGGGAATTCACCCCTCCACTTT. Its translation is CASSLLRQGNSPLHF.

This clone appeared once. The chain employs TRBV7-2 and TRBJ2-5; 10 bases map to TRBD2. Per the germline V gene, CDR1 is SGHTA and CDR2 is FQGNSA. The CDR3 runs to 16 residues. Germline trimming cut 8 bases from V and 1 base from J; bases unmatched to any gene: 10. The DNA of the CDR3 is TGTGCCAGCCAAATTCCTAGCGGGGGACGCCAAGAGACCCAGTACTTC. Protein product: CASQIPSGGRQETQYF.

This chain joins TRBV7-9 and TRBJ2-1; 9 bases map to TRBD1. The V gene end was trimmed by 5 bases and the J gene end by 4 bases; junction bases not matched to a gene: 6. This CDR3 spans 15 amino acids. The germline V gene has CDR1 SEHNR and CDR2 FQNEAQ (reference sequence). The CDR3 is CASSTGTGPYNEQFF. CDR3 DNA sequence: TGTGCCAGCAGCACTGGGACAGGGCCGTACAATGAGCAGTTCTTC.

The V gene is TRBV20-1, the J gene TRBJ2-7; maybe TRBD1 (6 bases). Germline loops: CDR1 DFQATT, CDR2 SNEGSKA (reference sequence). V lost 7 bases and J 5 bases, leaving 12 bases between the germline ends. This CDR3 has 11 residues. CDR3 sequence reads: CSVAQGNEQYF. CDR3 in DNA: TGCAGTGTTGCGCAGGGGAACGAGCAGTACTTC.

CDR3 region: CASSASAPGLAGGRAKNIQYF. The CDR3 bases are TGTGCCAGCAGTGCCTCCGCACCCGGACTAGCGGGGGGCAGGGCCAAAAACATTCAGTACTTC. This rearrangement joins TRBV6-4 to TRBJ2-4, with 14 positions matching TRBD2. V lost 4 bases and J lost 1; bases outside the gene matches: 15. This CDR3 has 21 residues. The germline CDR1 and CDR2 sequences are MRHNA and SNTAGT.

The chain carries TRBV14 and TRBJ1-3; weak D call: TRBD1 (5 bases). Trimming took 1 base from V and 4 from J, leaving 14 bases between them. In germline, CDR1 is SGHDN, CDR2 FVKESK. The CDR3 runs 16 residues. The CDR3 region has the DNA TGTGCCAGCAGCCAAGTACCAGGGTTCTCCGGAAACACCATATATTTT. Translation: CASSQVPGFSGNTIYF.

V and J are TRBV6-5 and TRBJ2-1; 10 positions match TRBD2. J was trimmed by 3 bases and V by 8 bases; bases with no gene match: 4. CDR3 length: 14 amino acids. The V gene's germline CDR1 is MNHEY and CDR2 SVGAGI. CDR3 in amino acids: CASHSGGSYNEQFF. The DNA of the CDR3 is TGTGCCAGCCATAGCGGGGGGAGCTACAATGAGCAGTTCTTC.

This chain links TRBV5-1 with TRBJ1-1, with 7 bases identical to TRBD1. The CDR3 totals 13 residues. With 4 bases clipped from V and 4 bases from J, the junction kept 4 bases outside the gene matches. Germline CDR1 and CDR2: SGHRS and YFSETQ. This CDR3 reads CASSSDRATEAFF. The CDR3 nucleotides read TGCGCCAGCAGCAGTGACAGGGCCACTGAAGCTTTCTTT.

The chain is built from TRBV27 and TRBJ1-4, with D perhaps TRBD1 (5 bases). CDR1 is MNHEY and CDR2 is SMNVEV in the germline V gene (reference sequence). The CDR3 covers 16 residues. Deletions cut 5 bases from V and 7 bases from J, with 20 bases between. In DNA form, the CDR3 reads TGTGCCAGCAGTCTAAATAGGAGAGGAGGGGTTGAAAAACTGTTTTTT. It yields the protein CASSLNRRGGVEKLFF.

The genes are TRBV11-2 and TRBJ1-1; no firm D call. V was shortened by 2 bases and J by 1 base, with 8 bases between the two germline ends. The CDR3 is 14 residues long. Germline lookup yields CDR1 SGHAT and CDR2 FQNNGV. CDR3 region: CASSLSSGNTEAFF. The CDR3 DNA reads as TGTGCCAGCAGCTTATCCTCCGGGAACACTGAAGCTTTCTTT.

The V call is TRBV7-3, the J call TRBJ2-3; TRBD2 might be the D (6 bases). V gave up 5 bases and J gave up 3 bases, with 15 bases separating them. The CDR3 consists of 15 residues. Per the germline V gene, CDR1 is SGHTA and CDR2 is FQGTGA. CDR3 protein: CASSPGGSGTDTQYF. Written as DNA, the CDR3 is TGTGCCAGCAGCCCAGGAGGGTCGGGTACAGATACGCAGTATTTT.

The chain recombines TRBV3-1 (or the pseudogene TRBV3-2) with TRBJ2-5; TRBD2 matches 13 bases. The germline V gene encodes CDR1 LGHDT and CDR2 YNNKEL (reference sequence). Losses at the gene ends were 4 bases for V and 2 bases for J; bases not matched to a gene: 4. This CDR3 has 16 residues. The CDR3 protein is CASSRGLAGAQETQYF. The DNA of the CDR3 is TGTGCCAGCAGCCGCGGACTAGCGGGGGCACAAGAGACCCAGTACTTC.

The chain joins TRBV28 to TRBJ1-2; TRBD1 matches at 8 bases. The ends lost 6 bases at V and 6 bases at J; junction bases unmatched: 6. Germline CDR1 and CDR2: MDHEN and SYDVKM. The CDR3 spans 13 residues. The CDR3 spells CASRLTGADGYTF. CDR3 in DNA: TGTGCCAGCAGACTGACAGGGGCAGATGGCTACACCTTC.

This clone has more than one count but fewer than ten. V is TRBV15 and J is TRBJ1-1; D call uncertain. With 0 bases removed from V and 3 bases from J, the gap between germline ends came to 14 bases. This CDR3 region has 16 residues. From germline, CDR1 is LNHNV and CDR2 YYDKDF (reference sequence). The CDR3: CATSRDYGGSDTEAFF. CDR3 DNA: TGTGCCACCAGCAGAGATTACGGAGGGTCGGACACTGAAGCTTTCTTT.

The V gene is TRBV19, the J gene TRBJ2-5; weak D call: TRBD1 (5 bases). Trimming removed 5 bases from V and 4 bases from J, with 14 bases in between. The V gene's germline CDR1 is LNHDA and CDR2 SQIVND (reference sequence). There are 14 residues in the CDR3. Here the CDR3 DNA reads TGTGCCAGTAGTTCGCAGGGTTGGATAGAGACCCAGTACTTC. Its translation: CASSSQGWIETQYF.

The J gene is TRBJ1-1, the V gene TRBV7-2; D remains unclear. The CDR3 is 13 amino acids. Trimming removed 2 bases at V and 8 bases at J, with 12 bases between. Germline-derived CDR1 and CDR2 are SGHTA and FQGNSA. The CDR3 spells CASSLKTHREAFF. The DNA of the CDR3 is TGTGCCAGCAGCTTAAAAACCCACAGAGAAGCTTTCTTT.

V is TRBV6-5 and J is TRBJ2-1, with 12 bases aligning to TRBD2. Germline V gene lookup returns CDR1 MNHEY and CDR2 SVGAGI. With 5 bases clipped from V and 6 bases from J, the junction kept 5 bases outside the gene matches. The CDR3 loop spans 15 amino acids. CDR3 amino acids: CASSPGTSGLNEQFF. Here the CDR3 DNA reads TGTGCCAGCAGTCCCGGGACTAGCGGGCTCAATGAGCAGTTCTTC.

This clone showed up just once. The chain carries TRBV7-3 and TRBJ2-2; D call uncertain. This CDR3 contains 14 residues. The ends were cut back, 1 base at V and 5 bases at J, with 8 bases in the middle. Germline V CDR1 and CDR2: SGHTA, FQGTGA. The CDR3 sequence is CASSLNPQTGELFF. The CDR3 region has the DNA TGTGCCAGCAGCTTAAACCCACAGACCGGGGAGCTGTTTTTT. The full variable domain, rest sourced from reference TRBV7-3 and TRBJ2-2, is GAGVSQTPSNKVTEKGKYVELRCDPISGHTALYWYRQSLGQGPEFLIYFQGTGAADDSGLPNDRFFAVRPEGSVSTLKIQRTERGDSAVYLCASSLNPQTGELFFGEGSRLTVL.

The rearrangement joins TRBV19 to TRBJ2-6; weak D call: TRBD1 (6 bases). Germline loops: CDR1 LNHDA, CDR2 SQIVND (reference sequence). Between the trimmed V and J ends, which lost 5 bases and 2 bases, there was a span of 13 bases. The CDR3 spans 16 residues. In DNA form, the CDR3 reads TGTGCCAGTAGTCGGCAGGGGAAAACTGGGGCCAACGTCCTGACTTTC. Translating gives CASSRQGKTGANVLTF.

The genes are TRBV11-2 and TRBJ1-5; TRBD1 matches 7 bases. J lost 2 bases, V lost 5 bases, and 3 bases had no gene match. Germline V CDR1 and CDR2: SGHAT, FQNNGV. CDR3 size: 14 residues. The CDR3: CASSQTGGNQPQHF. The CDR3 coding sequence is TGTGCCAGCAGCCAAACAGGGGGCAATCAGCCCCAGCATTTT.